The rows below give T cell receptor beta chains drawn from one sample of a study of blood T cell repertoires in COVID-19. Here immunoSEQ multiplex PCR was the method, and the copy in TCRdb shows in-frame clones only, minus some. Among some 180,000 clones listed, approximately 88% were seen once. Material: peripheral blood. The receptors originated from a woman in her thirties or forties with COVID-19, enrolled during active disease. CDR3s include the opening cysteine and the closing phenylalanine or tryptophan. Fields, in order: V gene, clone size, D gene, J gene, CDR3 protein, CDR3 DNA. A D gene is named only where the DNA matches it firmly. A clone size is listed for some rows: how often the clone was seen (once, few, many), or a class if it is expanded.

>TRBV6-1|NA|NA|TRBJ1-2
CASSEVTRSGNYGYTF
TGTGCCAGCAGTGAGGTAACCAGGTCGGGGAACTATGGCTACACCTTC
>TRBV28|NA|NA|TRBJ1-2
CASSLAAGNYGYTF
TGTGCCAGCAGTTTGGCGGCAGGGAACTATGGCTACACCTTC
>TRBV19|NA|TRBD1|TRBJ1-2
CASSTLQGGFGGYTF
TGTGCCAGTAGTACCTTACAGGGGGGCTTTGGTGGCTACACCTTC
>TRBV24-1|NA|NA|TRBJ1-2
CATRSGQYGYTF
TGTGCCACCAGGTCTGGACAATATGGCTACACCTTC
>TRBV19|NA|NA|TRBJ2-6
CASSIVFRVSGANVLTF
TGTGCCAGTAGTATAGTCTTCAGGGTCTCTGGGGCCAACGTCCTGACTTTC
>TRBV2|NA|NA|TRBJ2-7
CASSEGRLGNEQYF
TGTGCCAGCAGTGAAGGGAGACTAGGAAACGAGCAGTACTTC
>TRBV9|NA|TRBD2|TRBJ2-1
CASSVARASGPQFF
TGTGCCAGCAGCGTAGCGCGGGCTAGCGGGCCCCAGTTCTTC
>TRBV5-6|NA|NA|TRBJ1-4
CASSLRGTNEKLFF
TGTGCCAGCAGCTTGAGGGGTACTAATGAAAAACTGTTTTTT
>TRBV12-3/TRBV12-4|NA|NA|TRBJ1-2
CASSLGQMDYTF
TGTGCCAGCAGTTTGGGGCAGATGGATTACACCTTC
>TRBV10-2|NA|NA|TRBJ2-3
CASSESADTQYF
TGCGCCAGCAGTGAGTCCGCAGATACGCAGTATTTT
>TRBV5-1|once|TRBD2|TRBJ2-1
CASSPGLAPYDEQFF
TGCGCCAGCAGCCCAGGACTAGCGCCGTACGATGAGCAGTTCTTC
>TRBV24-1|many|NA|TRBJ1-2
CATSDAGRGGYTF
TGTGCCACCAGTGACGCAGGGAGGGGAGGCTACACCTTC
>TRBV11-3|NA|NA|TRBJ2-7
CASSLNLMAGRYEQYF
TGTGCCAGCAGCTTAAATCTCATGGCAGGTCGGTACGAGCAGTACTTC
>TRBV29-1|NA|NA|TRBJ1-2
CSVLTFSNYGYTF
TGCAGCGTTCTCACATTCTCTAACTATGGCTACACCTTC
>TRBV28|NA|TRBD1|TRBJ2-2
CASYWSDRDDTGELFF
TGTGCCAGCTACTGGTCGGACAGGGACGACACCGGGGAGCTGTTTTTT
>TRBV27|NA|TRBD1|TRBJ2-7
CASNSGDRVDEQYF
TGTGCCAGCAATTCTGGGGACAGGGTGGACGAGCAGTACTTC
>TRBV27|NA|NA|TRBJ2-5
CASSLKGRGAILSETQYF
TGTGCCAGCAGTTTGAAAGGACGGGGGGCGATTCTCTCGGAGACCCAGTACTTC
>TRBV2|many|TRBD2|TRBJ2-5
CASSPGTSGVETQYF
TGTGCCAGCAGTCCCGGGACTAGCGGGGTAGAGACCCAGTACTTC
>TRBV2|NA|TRBD1|TRBJ1-1
CASRGQAGWAEAFF
TGTGCCAGCAGAGGACAGGCAGGGTGGGCTGAAGCTTTCTTT
>TRBV19|NA|NA|TRBJ2-7
CASSKGLGEEQYF
TGTGCCAGTAGTAAAGGGCTCGGGGAAGAGCAGTACTTC
>TRBV11-2|NA|TRBD2|TRBJ2-7
CASGSLAGFSYEQYF
TGTGCCAGCGGGAGTCTAGCGGGGTTCTCCTACGAGCAGTACTTC
>TRBV7-3|NA|NA|TRBJ2-3
CASTERGGPTDTQYF
TGTGCCAGCACCGAAAGGGGGGGGCCCACAGATACGCAGTATTTT
>TRBV6-6|NA|TRBD1|TRBJ1-6
CASSRTGDGSPLHF
TGTGCCAGCAGTCGGACAGGGGACGGTTCACCCCTCCACTTT
>TRBV21-1|NA|NA|TRBJ1-2
CASSKSPGLPNYGYTF
TGTGCCAGCAGCAAAAGCCCCGGACTACCCAACTATGGCTACACCTTC